Shown below are 26 T cell receptor beta chains from a single sample sequenced in a study of shared clonotypes between healthy human individuals. This table comes from immunoSEQ multiplex PCR, and its TCRdb copy is limited to in-frame clones, with some not included. Of 400,000 to 500,000 clones in the sample, around 78% were seen once. Sequencing was carried out using PBMCs. Source of these receptors: a woman aged 40 to 50 in good health. Some clones in this sample may be carry-over from other donors' samples.

About this clone: Other DNA sequences in the same sample also yield this CDR3. The chain links TRBV19 to TRBJ1-1; tentative D call: TRBD1 (5 bases). Germline V gives CDR1 LNHDA, CDR2 SQIVND (reference sequence). Trimming took 5 bases from V and 0 from J, leaving 7 bases between them. CDR3 size: 13 residues. The CDR3 nucleotides are TGTGCCAGTAGTGAGGGACTGAACACTGAAGCTTTCTTT. This gives the protein CASSEGLNTEAFF.

V is TRBV2 and J is TRBJ2-2; D possibly corresponds to TRBD1 (6 bases). The length of the CDR3 is 14 residues. The germline gives CDR1 SNHLY, CDR2 FYNNEI. V was pared by 3 bases and J by 1 base, with 6 bases between. The CDR3 DNA sequence: TGTGCCAGCAGTGAGGACAGGAACACCGGGGAGCTGTTTTTT. Translating it yields CASSEDRNTGELFF.

The chain joins TRBV9 to TRBJ2-1; no reliable D call. Trimming removed 0 bases from V and 3 bases from J, with 7 bases in between. Per the germline V gene, CDR1 is SGDLS and CDR2 is YYNGEE. The CDR3 is 14 residues long. The CDR3 DNA follows: TGTGCCAGCAGCGTAGGCGGAATCTACAATGAGCAGTTCTTC. Its protein product is CASSVGGIYNEQFF.

The chain joins TRBV5-4 to TRBJ2-1; possibly TRBD2 for D (6 bases). The CDR3 is 17 amino acids. Germline assignment: CDR1 SGHNT and CDR2 YYREEE (reference sequence). Trimming shortened V by 2 bases and J by 4 bases, and 19 bases separated the two germline ends. The CDR3 coding sequence is TGTGCCAGCAGCTTCTCGGTAGTGGCGGGAAAGTACAATGAGCAGTTCTTC. The encoded protein is CASSFSVVAGKYNEQFF.

The V gene is TRBV4-1, the J gene TRBJ2-7; weak D call: TRBD2 (7 bases). The CDR3 is made up of 13 amino acids. CDR1 and CDR2 (germline): MGHRA, YSYEKL. Trimming cost V 6 bases and J 7 bases, with 16 bases left between them. CDR3 residues: CASRGRGDYEQYF. The DNA of the CDR3 is TGCGCCAGCAGGGGGAGGGGGGACTATGAGCAGTACTTC.

This clone was seen more than once but under ten times. This rearrangement joins TRBV11-2 to TRBJ1-2; 8 nucleotides line up with TRBD1. This CDR3 is built from 16 residues. After removal of 5 bases from V and 3 bases from J, the junction contained 11 bases not matched to a gene. CDR1 and CDR2 from the germline V gene are SGHAT and FQNNGV. This chain's CDR3 is CASSRLGRGPDYGYTF. CDR3 DNA: TGTGCCAGCAGCCGGCTGGGCAGGGGGCCAGACTATGGCTACACCTTC.

This chain links TRBV5-1 with TRBJ2-1, with TRBD2 identical over 11 bases. The CDR3 is 13 amino acids. V shed 5 bases and J 12 bases; nucleotides not matched to a gene: 7. The V gene's germline CDR1 is SGHRS and CDR2 YFSETQ. The CDR3 is CASRGTSGLGQFF. CDR3 sequence (DNA): TGCGCCAGCAGGGGGACTAGCGGCCTGGGGCAGTTCTTC. Together with reference TRBV5-1 and TRBJ2-1, the CDR3 gives the full variable domain: KAGVTQTPRYLIKTRGQQVTLSCSPISGHRSVSWYQQTPGQGLQFLFEYFSETQRNKGNFPGRFSGRQFSNSRSEMNVSTLELGDSALYLCASRGTSGLGQFFGPGTRLTVL.

V is TRBV6-5 and J is TRBJ2-3, with TRBD2 matching 9 bases. The CDR3 is 13 amino acids. V shed 2 bases, J shed 8 bases, and the junction held 2 bases outside the gene matches. Germline V gene data show CDR1 as MNHEY and CDR2 as SVGAGI. The CDR3 region is CASSYAGGPTQYF. The CDR3 DNA is TGTGCCAGCAGTTACGCGGGAGGGCCTACGCAGTATTTT.

The rearrangement joins TRBV5-1 to TRBJ2-3; 13 nucleotides match TRBD2. The germline CDR1 and CDR2 sequences are SGHRS and YFSETQ. There are 17 residues in the CDR3. V lost 3 bases, J lost 6 bases, and 10 bases stayed unmatched. This CDR3 is CASSSQGLAGAYDTQYF. The CDR3 nucleotides are TGCGCCAGCAGCTCCCAAGGACTAGCGGGAGCCTACGATACGCAGTATTTT.

The chain carries TRBV19 and TRBJ2-7; weak D call: TRBD1 (6 bases). Germline CDR1 is LNHDA and CDR2 is SQIVND (reference sequence). The germline V and J ends were trimmed by 6 bases and 3 bases, with 15 bases remaining between them. The CDR3 has 14 residues. CDR3 sequence reads: CASRRGIGVYEQYF. The CDR3 coding sequence is TGTGCCAGTAGAAGGGGGATTGGGGTCTACGAGCAGTACTTC.

A remark on this clone: The likely explanation is a read error, given a far larger clone one base away. Additional DNA sequences in this sample encode the identical CDR3. The V and J genes are TRBV21-1 and TRBJ2-6. TRBV21-1 is a pseudogene. CDR3 length: 16 amino acids. The CDR3 spells CASSKVGISGANVLTF. In nucleotides, the CDR3 is TGTGCCAGCAGCAAAGTCGGCATCTCCGGGGCCAACGTCCTGACTTTC.

Regarding this clone: Since a much larger clone is just one base distant, this may be a read error. The J gene is TRBJ2-6, the V gene TRBV2, with D unclear. Per the germline V gene, CDR1 is SNHLY and CDR2 is FYNNEI. The CDR3 has 17 amino acids. The chain's CDR3 is CASKAQGSSPGTNVLTF. In DNA form, the CDR3 reads TGTGCCAGCAAAGCCCAAGGTTCCTCTCCTGGGACCAACGTCCTGACTTTC.

This clone was seen a few times. The chain uses TRBV30 and TRBJ2-3; D is possibly TRBD1 (5 bases). The ends were cut back, 4 bases at V and 3 bases at J, with 14 bases in the middle. The CDR3 covers 14 residues. CDR1 GTSNPN and CDR2 SVGIG come from the germline V gene (reference sequence). This chain's CDR3 is CAWTPAYRTDTQYF. The CDR3 region has the DNA TGTGCCTGGACCCCTGCCTACAGGACAGATACGCAGTATTTT.

V usage is TRBV19 and J usage is TRBJ2-7; TRBD1 agrees at 7 bases. The V gene's germline CDR1 is LNHDA and CDR2 SQIVND (reference sequence). V dropped 3 bases and J dropped 4; count of bases not matched to a gene: 6. CDR3 length: 14 residues. The CDR3 sequence is CASSMDRGRYEQYF. In nucleotides, the CDR3 is TGTGCCAGTAGTATGGATAGGGGGCGGTACGAGCAGTACTTC.

This clone was seen only a few times. The chain carries TRBV14 and TRBJ2-3; 9 nucleotides match TRBD1. The CDR3 loop spans 15 amino acids. Germline loops: CDR1 SGHDN, CDR2 FVKESK. The V and J ends lost 3 bases and 5 bases, in that order; junction bases with no gene match: 6. CDR3 loop: CASSHSGQGRDTQYF. The DNA for the CDR3 is TGTGCCAGCAGCCACTCTGGACAGGGGAGAGATACGCAGTATTTT.

CDR3 nucleotides: TGTGCCACCAAGCAGGGTTCTACCTACAATGAGCAGTTCTTC. It codes for CATKQGSTYNEQFF. The V call is TRBV28, the J call TRBJ2-1; TRBD1 might be the D (5 bases). The CDR3 is made up of 14 amino acids. V was shortened by 10 bases and J by 2 bases, with 15 bases between the two germline ends. Looked up from germline, CDR1 is MDHEN and CDR2 is SYDVKM.

This CDR3 reads CAAPGASGRAPDTQYF. The CDR3 bases are TGTGCCGCCCCGGGGGCTAGCGGGAGGGCCCCAGATACGCAGTATTTT. This chain uses TRBV30 with TRBJ2-3; 12 positions agree with TRBD2. The CDR3 is made up of 16 amino acids. Germline loops: CDR1 GTSNPN, CDR2 SVGIG (reference sequence). The V gene end was trimmed by 8 bases and the J gene end by 4 bases; junction bases not matched to a gene: 13.

This chain connects TRBV7-3 to TRBJ2-2, with TRBD2 identical over 9 bases. Germline V gives CDR1 SGHTA, CDR2 FQGTGA. Germline trimming cut 8 bases from V and 4 bases from J; bases unmatched to any gene: 2. CDR3 length: 13 amino acids. The CDR3 loop reads CASGSGSTGELFF. The CDR3 DNA sequence: TGTGCCAGCGGTAGCGGGAGCACCGGGGAGCTGTTTTTT.

This chain uses TRBV5-1 with TRBJ2-3, with 12 nucleotides matching TRBD2. The germline CDR1 and CDR2 sequences are SGHRS and YFSETQ. The J segment lost 5 bases and the V segment lost 0 bases, leaving 4 bases of the junction unmatched. The CDR3 is 16 residues long. The CDR3 reads CASSLEVGLAGDTQYF. The CDR3 DNA reads as TGCGCCAGCAGCTTGGAGGTGGGACTAGCGGGAGATACGCAGTATTTT.

This clone has only a few counts. This chain links TRBV6-5 with TRBJ2-2, with D uncertain. Trimming took off 2 bases at V and 0 bases at J, with 4 bases between the two ends. Germline V gene lookup returns CDR1 MNHEY and CDR2 SVGAGI. The CDR3 consists of 14 residues. The CDR3 nucleotides read TGTGCCAGCAGTTACCTTTCGAACACCGGGGAGCTGTTTTTT. Translation: CASSYLSNTGELFF.

The J gene is TRBJ2-2, the V gene TRBV9, with D hard to call. Trimming left V 4 bases short and J 3 bases short, with 10 bases between. Germline V lookup: CDR1 SGDLS, CDR2 YYNGEE. The CDR3 has 14 amino acids. CDR3 amino acids: CASSPRAYTGELFF. DNA of the CDR3: TGTGCCAGCAGCCCTCGGGCCTACACCGGGGAGCTGTTTTTT. The full variable domain, rest sourced from reference TRBV9 and TRBJ2-2, is DSGVTQTPKHLITATGQRVTLRCSPRSGDLSVYWYQQSLDQGLQFLIQYYNGEERAKGNILERFSAQQFPDLHSELNLSSLELGDSALYFCASSPRAYTGELFFGEGSRLTVL.

V gene TRBV10-3 combines with J gene TRBJ2-1; maybe TRBD2 (7 bases). With 4 bases removed from V and 1 base from J, the gap between germline ends came to 14 bases. This CDR3 spans 16 amino acids. Germline CDR1 and CDR2: ENHRY and SYGVKD. The CDR3 DNA sequence: TGTGCCATCAGTGGAGGGGGGGGCTCGTCCTACAATGAGCAGTTCTTC. It yields the protein CAISGGGGSSYNEQFF.

CDR3 coding DNA: TGTGCCAGCAGTGAACCGGGATTCAGCAAAAGGTCCTACAATGAGCAGTTCTTC. Translating it yields CASSEPGFSKRSYNEQFF. The genes are TRBV25-1 and TRBJ2-1, with D possibly TRBD2 on 5 matching bases. The V end lost 2 bases, the J end lost 1 base, and 18 bases lay between the germline ends. The CDR3 loop spans 18 amino acids. Looked up from germline, CDR1 is MGHDK and CDR2 is SYGVNS. Based on the CDR3 plus reference TRBV25-1 and TRBJ2-1, the full variable domain is EADIYQTPRYLVIGTGKKITLECSQTMGHDKMYWYQQDPGMELHLIHYSYGVNSTEKGDLSSESTVSRIRTEHFPLTLESARPSHTSQYLCASSEPGFSKRSYNEQFFGPGTRLTVL.

The chain carries TRBV6-1 and TRBJ2-2, with TRBD2 matching over 10 bases. With V trimmed by 7 bases and J by 4 bases, 6 bases remained unmatched. CDR1 and CDR2 (germline): MNHNS, SASEGT. CDR3 length: 15 amino acids. CDR3 coding DNA: TGTGCCAGCAATCGACTAGCGGGCCCCACCGGGGAGCTGTTTTTT. As protein: CASNRLAGPTGELFF.

This clone was seen only a few times. The chain has TRBV29-1 and TRBJ1-5, with a tentative D call TRBD1 (6 bases). The germline V gene encodes CDR1 SQVTM and CDR2 ANQGSEA. The CDR3 is 13 amino acids. V was shortened by 4 bases and J by 3 bases, with 10 bases between the two germline ends. CDR3 nucleotide sequence: TGCAGCGTTGGCCGGGACACCAATCAGCCCCAGCATTTT. This sequence encodes CSVGRDTNQPQHF.

The V gene is TRBV25-1, the J gene TRBJ2-3; possible D gene TRBD2, 5 bases. The CDR3 contains 13 residues. V was clipped by 3 bases and J by 4 bases, with 8 bases between them. Germline V gene data show CDR1 as MGHDK and CDR2 as SYGVNS. The chain's CDR3 is CASSEDLADTQYF. The DNA of the CDR3 is TGTGCCAGCAGTGAGGACTTGGCAGATACGCAGTATTTT.